This T cell receptor beta chain stems from a study of Ad26.COV2.S vaccination and SARS-CoV-2 variants. General study results and limits: Once vaccination had occurred, spike-specific CD8+ and CD4+ T cell responses reportedly showed substantial breadth.

Sample treatment: around 19 received Ad26.COV2.S at low or high dose, single or two shots; roughly five received placebo; per-sample allocation not given. Collection of samples fell on day 63 after the first vaccine or placebo injection. Germline loops: CDR1 SGHAT, CDR2 FQDESV (reference sequence). Trimming stripped 3 bases from V and 5 bases from J, with 13 bases between. The CDR3 has 15 residues. About this clone itself: Its matching antigen is unknown.

Clones were sequenced by immunoSEQ multiplex PCR, and TCRdb holds only the in-frame ones, with some missing. This sample carries some 390,000 clones, approximately 91% of them seen once, and the ten largest clones take over 1.5%. The V call is TRBV11-1, the J call TRBJ2-2; no definite D call. The TCR originated in a person aged 18-65 years who received the Ad26.COV2.S COVID-19 vaccine or a placebo. Sequencing used peripheral blood, obtained in a trial of Ad26.COV2.S vaccine versus placebo. The CDR3: CASSFGLLETGELFF. The DNA for the CDR3 is TGTGCCAGCAGCTTTGGGCTCCTTGAGACCGGGGAGCTGTTTTTT.